A selection of T cell receptor beta chains follows, all from one sample in a study of T cell changes during pregnancy in multiple sclerosis. TCRdb keeps only in-frame clones here, not all; method: immunoSEQ multiplex PCR. The repertoire holds about 100,000 clones, with approximately 92% as singletons. The source was peripheral blood, collected after pregnancy. The receptors come from a female donor with multiple sclerosis, enrolled in a pregnancy study. The CDR3 runs from the conserved cysteine through the conserved F or W. A D gene is named only where the DNA matches it firmly. The size entry is marked missing in some rows and otherwise reads once, few, many or a size class.

>TRBJ1-2|NA|TRBV28|NA
TGTGCCAGCAGCCTAGGGGGGGGCTATGGCTACACCTTC
CASSLGGGYGYTF
>TRBJ2-7|NA|TRBV4-1|few
TGCGCCAGCAGCCAGGGCCCTGAGCAGTACTTC
CASSQGPEQYF
>TRBJ2-1|TRBD2|TRBV10-3|NA
TGTGCCATCAGTGAGTACAGGGCTAGCGGGAGCGATGAGCAGTTCTTC
CAISEYRASGSDEQFF
>TRBJ1-1|NA|TRBV18|NA
TGTGCCAGCTCACACGGGGGTGAAGCTTTCTTT
CASSHGGEAFF
>TRBJ1-1|NA|TRBV30|NA
TGTGCCTGGAGCAAACCGGGGATCGCTGAAGCTTTCTTT
CAWSKPGIAEAFF
>TRBJ2-5|NA|TRBV5-1|NA
TGCGCCAGCAGCTTGGGATCGGGGGGCGGAGAGACCCAGTACTTC
CASSLGSGGGETQYF
>TRBJ2-6|TRBD2|TRBV5-4|few
TGTGCCAGCAGCTTCGGGACTAGCAGCTCTGGGGCCAACGTCCTGACTTTC
CASSFGTSSSGANVLTF
>TRBJ2-3|NA|TRBV7-9|once
TGTGCCAGCAGCTCTAGCCGTGCTAGCACAGATACGCAGTATTTT
CASSSSRASTDTQYF
>TRBJ1-1|NA|TRBV6-5|NA
TGTGCCAGCAGTTGGTCGCGGGACACTGAAGCTTTCTTT
CASSWSRDTEAFF
>TRBJ1-5|TRBD1|TRBV28|NA
TGTGCCAGCAGTTCAGGGACAGGGGGCCGCGGGCAGCCCCAGCATTTT
CASSSGTGGRGQPQHF
>TRBJ1-5|NA|TRBV5-8|NA
TGTGCCAGCAGCGCCGGGGGGGCTAGCAATCAGCCCCAGCATTTT
CASSAGGASNQPQHF
>TRBJ1-2|NA|TRBV14|NA
TGTGCCAGCAGCCAAGGGACAGCATATGGCTACACCTTC
CASSQGTAYGYTF
>TRBJ1-2|NA|TRBV30|NA
TGTGCCTGGAGTGTAGATCGGGGGAGGTATGGCTACACCTTC
CAWSVDRGRYGYTF
>TRBJ1-4|TRBD1|TRBV15|NA
TGTGCCACCAGCAGGCTATTCCCGGGACAGGGCGACCCCGCTGAAAAACTGTTTTTT
CATSRLFPGQGDPAEKLFF
>TRBJ1-2|TRBD1|TRBV5-6|NA
TGTGCCAGCAGCTTGGGCCGCTGGCAGGGGGATGGCTACACCTTC
CASSLGRWQGDGYTF
>TRBJ1-6|NA|TRBV18|once
TGTGCCAGCTCATCCGACAGCACTAATTCACCCCTCCACTTT
CASSSDSTNSPLHF
>TRBJ2-1|TRBD2|TRBV6-5|NA
TGTGCCAGCAGCCTCACTAGCGGCCCCTACAATGAGCAGTTCTTC
CASSLTSGPYNEQFF
>TRBJ1-1|NA|TRBV7-2|NA
TGTGCCAGCAGCCTCACAGCGAACACTGAAGCTTTCTTT
CASSLTANTEAFF
>TRBJ2-5|NA|TRBV6-1|NA
TGTGCCAGCAGTGGGGGCTCCCAAGAGACCCAGTACTTC
CASSGGSQETQYF
>TRBJ2-2|TRBD2|TRBV15|NA
TGTGCCACCAGCGGGACTAGAGTTAGCGGGGAGCTGTTTTTT
CATSGTRVSGELFF
>TRBJ1-5|TRBD1|TRBV18|NA
TGTGCCAGCTCACCGACAGGGGCTGGAAGCAATCAGCCCCAGCATTTT
CASSPTGAGSNQPQHF
>TRBJ1-3|TRBD1|TRBV11-3|NA
TGTGCCAGCAGTCGACAGGGGTCTGGAAACACCATATATTTT
CASSRQGSGNTIYF
>TRBJ2-7|TRBD2|TRBV11-2|NA
TGTGCCAGCAGCTTGGGGCGACTAGCCGGCGAGCAGTACTTC
CASSLGRLAGEQYF
>TRBJ1-1|NA|TRBV10-3|NA
TGTGCCATCAGTGAGTCACGGAGTACTGAAGCTTTCTTT
CAISESRSTEAFF
>TRBJ1-1|NA|TRBV11-2|NA
TGTGCCAGCAGCTTAGGAGGTTGGTTTCAGAACACTGAAGCTTTCTTT
CASSLGGWFQNTEAFF
>TRBJ2-7|TRBD1|TRBV7-2|NA
TGTGCCAGCAGCACATCGACAGGGTACGAGCAGTACTTC
CASSTSTGYEQYF
>TRBJ1-5|TRBD1|TRBV19|NA
TGTGCCAGTACTAGCCGGGCAGGGGGAGGCAATCAGCCCCAGCATTTT
CASTSRAGGGNQPQHF
>TRBJ2-7|TRBD1|TRBV5-4|once
TGTGCCAGCAGCACCACTCTTCCGGGACAGAAAGCCTACGAGCAGTACTTC
CASSTTLPGQKAYEQYF
>TRBJ2-3|NA|TRBV27|NA
TGTGCCAGCAGTTCCCTTCTTGCGCTCGCTTCCAGCACAGATACGCAGTATTTT
CASSSLLALASSTDTQYF
>TRBJ1-1|TRBD1|TRBV5-1|NA
TGCGCCAGCAGCCCCGGAGGGACAGGGGTTGGCACTGAAGCTTTCTTT
CASSPGGTGVGTEAFF
>TRBJ2-3|NA|TRBV7-3|NA
TGTGCCAGCAGCATAGGAGGTTACACAGATACGCAGTATTTT
CASSIGGYTDTQYF
>TRBJ2-7|NA|TRBV7-9|NA
TGTGCCAGCAGCTTAGAATCCGCAGGGTCCCACGAGCAGTACTTC
CASSLESAGSHEQYF
>TRBJ1-2|TRBD1|TRBV6-5|NA
TGTGCCAGCAGGGCGACAGGGGGCGACTATGGCTACACCTTC
CASRATGGDYGYTF
>TRBJ2-7|TRBD2|TRBV9|once
TGTGCCAGCAGCGCGTCTAGCGGGCTCTCCTACGAGCAGTACTTC
CASSASSGLSYEQYF
>TRBJ2-1|TRBD2|TRBV13|NA
TGTGCCAGCAGCTTACGGACTAGCGTAGACAATGAGCAGTTCTTC
CASSLRTSVDNEQFF
>TRBJ1-6|NA|TRBV11-2|NA
TGTGCCAGCAGCTTAGTATTTGACAGAAATTCACCCCTCCACTTT
CASSLVFDRNSPLHF
>TRBJ1-2|TRBD1|TRBV7-8|NA
TGTGCCAGCAGCCCTAGGGACAGGGTCTTCTATGGCTACACCTTC
CASSPRDRVFYGYTF
>TRBJ1-2|NA|TRBV9|NA
TGTGCCAGCAGCGTAGATTCAGGGCCTTATGGCTACACCTTC
CASSVDSGPYGYTF
>TRBJ1-5|TRBD1|TRBV9|NA
TGTGCCAGCAACGAACAGGGGGTGGGGGAGCCCCAGCATTTT
CASNEQGVGEPQHF
>TRBJ2-1|TRBD2|TRBV15|NA
TGTGCCGCCTCCTTGCCACAGGGACTAGGGGAGCAGTTCTTC
CAASLPQGLGEQFF
>TRBJ2-2|NA|TRBV16|NA
TGTGCCAGCAGCCAGTCTCAGATGAACACCGGGGAGCTGTTTTTT
CASSQSQMNTGELFF
>TRBJ2-7|TRBD1|TRBV30|NA
TGTGCCTGGAGGCCCCCGACAGGGACCAAGTCTGACGAGCAGTACTTC
CAWRPPTGTKSDEQYF
>TRBJ1-6|TRBD1|TRBV19|NA
TGTGCCAGTAGTGCTACCGGGACAGGGGCCTCCTATAATTCACCCCTCCACTTT
CASSATGTGASYNSPLHF
>TRBJ2-3|TRBD2|TRBV5-4|NA
TGTGCCAGCAGCACAAGGACTAGCGGGAGTCGAACAGATACGCAGTATTTT
CASSTRTSGSRTDTQYF
>TRBJ1-2|TRBD1|TRBV7-3|NA
TGTGCCAGCAGCTCCTTGACAGGGTCCTCTACCGACTATGGCTACACCTTC
CASSSLTGSSTDYGYTF
>TRBJ1-4|NA|TRBV20-1|NA
TGCAGTGCCATCCATGAAAAACTGTTTTTT
CSAIHEKLFF
>TRBJ2-3|TRBD2|TRBV13|NA
TGTGCCAGCAGCCCGACCCTGGCGGGGGCGCAGTATTTT
CASSPTLAGAQYF
>TRBJ1-6|NA|TRBV7-9|few
TGTGCCAGCAGCTTAAAACAGTATAATTCACCCCTCCACTTT
CASSLKQYNSPLHF
>TRBJ2-1|TRBD2|TRBV2|NA
TGTGCCAGCAGTGAACGGCGGGAGATAGATCTGTTCTTC
CASSERREIDLFF
>TRBJ1-2|TRBD1|TRBV6-1|NA
TGTGCCAGCAGTGAACAGGGGGCGAACTATGGCTACACCTTC
CASSEQGANYGYTF
>TRBJ1-2|NA|TRBV5-4|NA
TGTGCCAGCAGCTTCAGGACAGACGCGGGCTACACCTTC
CASSFRTDAGYTF
>TRBJ1-6|NA|TRBV5-6|once
TGTGCCAGCAGCTCCCCACTAGAGAGGGTGGGTTCACCCCTCCACTTT
CASSSPLERVGSPLHF